This TCR beta chain came from a study of cytotoxic CD8 clonotypes in ibrutinib-treated CLL. Study-wide findings and caveats: Clonality increased at ibrutinib response and stayed stable in sustained remission. At progression, however, it fell back toward baseline. Baseline clonality was higher than in age-matched healthy donors and moved in step with circulating CD8+ T-cell counts. Rare overall, public clonotypes shrank or held steady under therapy.

Libraries were prepared by immunoSEQ multiplex PCR; TCRdb keeps only in-frame clonotypes and omits some of them. In the table there are some 20,000 clones, about 85% of which are singletons. In the case of this clone: What it recognizes is unknown.

The CDR3 consists of 15 residues. V was cut by 5 bases and J by 0 bases, with 11 bases left in between. CDR1 is KGHSH, CDR2 LQKENI, per germline. The chain links TRBV18 to TRBJ1-3, with TRBD1 as a possible D gene (6 bases). The TCR originated in a human donor with chronic lymphocytic leukemia. The sample consisted of PBMCs, taken before ibrutinib treatment. The chain's CDR3 is CASSEGTSSGNTIYF. DNA of the CDR3: TGTGCCAGCTCAGAAGGGACAAGCTCTGGAAACACCATATATTTT.